The 14 T cell receptor beta chains below were found in one sample sequenced in a study of T cells after yellow fever vaccination. One entry per CDR3 protein results from TCRdb running MiXCR on the 5' RACE reads. Of approximately 250,000 distinct CDR3 sequences in the sample, over 4.5% were seen once. The source material was CD4+ T cells sorted from PBMCs, sampled on the day of the yellow fever booster vaccination. The receptor source for this set is a man aged 18 to 35 who received the YFV17D yellow fever vaccine.

For the CDR3, the DNA is TGTGCCAGCAGGGGTGTCGGAAACACCATATATTTT. Amino acids: CASRGVGNTIYF. The chain joins TRBV3-1 to TRBJ1-3, with no clear D. This CDR3 region has 12 residues. Germline V CDR1 and CDR2: LGHDT, YNNKEL (reference sequence). V gave up 6 bases and J gave up 4 bases, with 7 bases separating them.

The table lists this clonotype with a few counts. CDR3 residues: CSAQKTGGFVYEQYF. For the CDR3, the DNA is TGCAGTGCCCAAAAAACAGGGGGCTTCGTTTACGAGCAGTACTTC. V gene TRBV20-1 combines with J gene TRBJ2-7; TRBD1 aligns across 9 bases. CDR3 length equals 15 residues. Germline V gene sequence: CDR1 DFQATT, CDR2 SNEGSKA (reference sequence). V was clipped by 6 bases and J by 4 bases; unmatched bases: 13.

The CDR3, as DNA: TGCGCCAGCAGCCGCAGGGGAAAGTATGAAGCTTTCTTT. Translating it yields CASSRRGKYEAFF. The V gene is TRBV4-3, the J gene TRBJ1-1, with a weak D call TRBD1 (6 bases). Per the germline V gene, CDR1 is LGHNA and CDR2 is YSLEER. CDR3 length: 13 residues. V was shortened by 4 bases and J by 7 bases, with 13 bases between the two germline ends.

This clonotype was counted only a few times. The V and J genes are TRBV7-9 and TRBJ1-2, with 7 bases that match TRBD1. This CDR3 is built from 16 residues. Germline V CDR1 and CDR2: SEHNR, FQNEAQ (reference sequence). J was trimmed by 3 bases and V by 5 bases; bases with no gene match: 12. This chain's CDR3 is CASSDGWGQSYYGYTF. The CDR3 nucleotides are TGTGCCAGCAGCGACGGTTGGGGACAGAGCTACTATGGCTACACCTTC. The full variable domain, its missing parts supplied by reference TRBV7-9 and TRBJ1-2, is DTGVSQNPRHKITKRGQNVTFRCDPISEHNRLYWYRQTLGQGPEFLTYFQNEAQLEKSRLLSDRFSAERPKGSFSTLEIQRTEQGDSAMYLCASSDGWGQSYYGYTFGSGTRLTVV.

This clonotype was picked up a small number of times. One end of the junction varies from germline; a read error may be responsible. The V and J genes are TRBV27 and TRBJ1-5; no clear D. Germline CDR1 reads MNHEY; CDR2 reads SMNVEV (reference sequence). The CDR3 loop spans 14 amino acids. CDR3 in amino acids: CASSEGSLNLPQHF. The CDR3 DNA sequence: TGTGCCAGCAGTGAAGGGAGCCTCAATCTGCCCCAGCATTTT.

This clonotype has only a few counts. CDR3 residues: CASSFEQGANSYEQYF. CDR3 in DNA: TGCGCCAGCAGCTTTGAACAGGGGGCTAATTCCTACGAGCAGTACTTC. The V call is TRBV5-1, the J call TRBJ2-7; 9 bases fit TRBD1. This CDR3 comprises 16 residues. Losses at the gene ends were 2 bases for V and 1 base for J; bases not matched to a gene: 7. Germline V lookup: CDR1 SGHRS, CDR2 YFSETQ.

This chain connects TRBV5-1 to TRBJ2-2; D is unclear. Trimming shortened V by 5 bases and J by 1 base, and 9 bases separated the two germline ends. The germline V gene encodes CDR1 SGHRS and CDR2 YFSETQ. The CDR3 totals 14 residues. CDR3 sequence (DNA): TGCGCCAGCAGTTATATAGAGAACACCGGGGAGCTGTTTTTT. Its protein product is CASSYIENTGELFF.

V is TRBV19 and J is TRBJ2-3; D gene ambiguous. V lost 1 base, J lost 0 bases, and 8 bases lay in between. Germline-derived CDR1 and CDR2 are LNHDA and SQIVND (reference sequence). CDR3 length equals 15 residues. The CDR3 coding sequence is TGTGCCAGTAGTATAGGATTGAGAAGCACAGATACGCAGTATTTT. Encoded protein: CASSIGLRSTDTQYF.

This clonotype was observed at least ten times. V gene TRBV5-1 combines with J gene TRBJ1-1; a possible D gene is TRBD1 (5 bases). Germline CDR1 and CDR2: SGHRS and YFSETQ. V was clipped by 4 bases and J by 5 bases, with 15 bases between them. The CDR3 totals 14 residues. The CDR3 loop reads CASSAGGGGTEAFF. The CDR3 coding sequence is TGCGCCAGCAGCGCTGGAGGCGGGGGTACTGAAGCTTTCTTT.

This clonotype was detected a few times. The chain couples TRBV4-1 to TRBJ1-6; D call uncertain. The V end lost 1 base, the J end lost 11 bases, and 9 bases lay between the germline ends. The CDR3 spans 13 residues. Germline V gene data show CDR1 as MGHRA and CDR2 as YSYEKL. The CDR3, as DNA: TGCGCCAGCAGCCAAGGTCCGGAGCCACCCCTCCACTTT. Its protein product is CASSQGPEPPLHF.

J is TRBJ2-1 and V is TRBV4-2; D gene unclear. The germline V gene encodes CDR1 LGHNA and CDR2 YNFKEQ. The CDR3 is made up of 16 amino acids. V lost 0 bases and J lost 0, with 9 bases in between. This CDR3 reads CASSQDGVGSYNEQFF. The DNA for the CDR3 is TGTGCCAGCAGCCAAGATGGTGTCGGCTCCTACAATGAGCAGTTCTTC.

This sequence joins TRBV12-3 or TRBV12-4 and TRBJ1-5, with TRBD1 matching 10 bases. V was clipped by 3 bases and J by 4 bases; unmatched bases: 3. CDR3 length: 15 amino acids. The CDR3 reads CASSFGTGENQPQHF. Written as DNA, the CDR3 is TGTGCCAGCAGTTTTGGGACAGGGGAAAATCAGCCCCAGCATTTT.

This clonotype was picked up a small number of times. This chain connects TRBV10-3 to TRBJ2-2; D may be TRBD1 (6 bases). The CDR3 has 15 amino acids. V lost 8 bases and J lost 9, with 22 bases in between. Germline V gene data show CDR1 as ENHRY and CDR2 as SYGVKD. CDR3 nucleotides: TGTGCCATCGGGGCCGGGACATCAACCTCCCGGGAGCTGTTTTTT. Translation: CAIGAGTSTSRELFF.

The gene calls are TRBV12-3 or TRBV12-4 and TRBJ1-6; TRBD1 is a possible D gene (6 bases). The CDR3 runs 16 residues. V shed 6 bases and J shed 5 bases, with 17 bases lying between them. The CDR3 nucleotides are TGTGCCAGCAGCCGGACAGTGGGAACCCATAATTCACCCCTCCACTTT. Translation gives CASSRTVGTHNSPLHF.